A single sample gave rise to the 12 T cell receptor beta chains below, sequenced in a study of control samples from healthy donors and cancer patients. Measured with immunoSEQ multiplex PCR; TCRdb has only the in-frame clones, and not every one. The table has around 170,000 clones, approximately 90% seen once; the top ten hold roughly 0.64%. The sample consisted of blood. The receptors derive from a woman in her twenties or thirties in good health.

This clone was counted between two and nine times. The chain combines TRBV2 with TRBJ1-6; 8 nucleotides agree with TRBD1. V shed 6 bases and J 6 bases; nucleotides not matched to a gene: 4. CDR3 length: 14 residues. The V gene's germline CDR1 is SNHLY and CDR2 FYNNEI. CDR3 loop: CASSEGQVNSPLHF. In DNA form, the CDR3 reads TGTGCCAGCAGCGAGGGACAGGTTAATTCACCCCTCCACTTT.

The chain carries TRBV3-1 (or the pseudogene TRBV3-2) and TRBJ1-2; 7 bases map to TRBD1. Germline lookup yields CDR1 LGHDT and CDR2 YNNKEL (reference sequence). The CDR3 sequence is 17 residues long. The junction had 12 bases not matched to a gene; V was cut back by 1 base and J by 4 bases. The CDR3 DNA reads as TGTGCCAGCAGCCAAGGCATTTGGGGACAGAGCCTCTATGGCTACACCTTC. This sequence encodes CASSQGIWGQSLYGYTF.

The chain links TRBV5-1 to TRBJ1-1; 7 bases are a match to TRBD1. V shed 1 base, J shed 0 bases, and the junction held 3 bases outside the gene matches. The germline V gene has CDR1 SGHRS and CDR2 YFSETQ. The CDR3 runs 15 residues. CDR3 sequence: CASSLSQGVNTEAFF. The DNA for the CDR3 is TGCGCCAGCAGCTTGAGTCAGGGGGTGAACACTGAAGCTTTCTTT.

The chain couples TRBV28 to TRBJ2-3; 7 positions match TRBD1. V was clipped by 5 bases and J by 0 bases; unmatched bases: 5. CDR1 and CDR2 (germline): MDHEN, SYDVKM. The CDR3 loop spans 15 amino acids. CDR3 bases: TGTGCCAGCAGTGACGACAGGGCTAGCACAGATACGCAGTATTTT. It translates to CASSDDRASTDTQYF.

V gene TRBV19 combines with J gene TRBJ1-5; D gene uncertain. From germline, CDR1 is LNHDA and CDR2 SQIVND (reference sequence). Trimming shortened V by 7 bases and J by 4 bases, and 17 bases separated the two germline ends. The CDR3 totals 15 residues. The CDR3 spells CASTFGQVPNQPQHF. CDR3 in DNA: TGTGCCAGTACTTTCGGGCAGGTCCCTAATCAGCCCCAGCATTTT.

With regard to this clone: Sequence at one end of the junction differs from germline and may be a read error. The chain is built from TRBV6-5 and TRBJ2-6; D unresolved. The length of the CDR3 is 13 residues. The germline gives CDR1 MNHEY, CDR2 SVGAGI. CDR3 coding DNA: TGTGCCTGCAGAGTCTCTGGGGCCAACGTCCTGACTTTC. It yields the protein CACRVSGANVLTF.

This sequence joins TRBV15 and TRBJ1-4, with D maybe TRBD1 (5 bases). CDR1 LNHNV and CDR2 YYDKDF come from the germline V gene (reference sequence). This CDR3 is 13 amino acids long. V was trimmed by 11 bases and J by 4 bases, leaving 14 bases between them. The CDR3: CARAGRFNEKLFF. CDR3 nucleotide sequence: TGTGCCCGTGCGGGACGTTTTAATGAAAAACTGTTTTTT.

The chain uses TRBV6-5 and TRBJ1-5, with 7 bases aligning to TRBD1. The CDR3 runs 13 residues. V trimming: 7 bases; J trimming: 3 bases; junction bases outside the gene matches: 3. The germline V gene encodes CDR1 MNHEY and CDR2 SVGAGI. The CDR3 spells CASTGTDNQPQHF. In nucleotides, the CDR3 is TGTGCCAGCACCGGGACAGACAATCAGCCCCAGCATTTT.

The chain employs TRBV6-5 and TRBJ2-7; D is unresolved. This CDR3 is built from 14 residues. Germline V gene data show CDR1 as MNHEY and CDR2 as SVGAGI. V was pared by 7 bases and J by 0 bases, with 13 bases between. The CDR3 DNA follows: TGTGCCAGCACCCCCAACGGACCCTCCTACGAGCAGTACTTC. Amino acid sequence: CASTPNGPSYEQYF.

This chain uses TRBV3-1 (or the pseudogene TRBV3-2) with TRBJ2-7; 8 bases agree with TRBD1. Germline CDR1 LGHDT, CDR2 YNNKEL (reference sequence). This CDR3 contains 14 residues. Germline trimming cut 3 bases from V and 4 bases from J; bases unmatched to any gene: 5. The CDR3 DNA follows: TGTGCCAGCAGCCACGGACAGGGCCCATACGAGCAGTACTTC. This codes for CASSHGQGPYEQYF.

The chain recombines TRBV12-5 with TRBJ1-5; D may be TRBD1 (6 bases). Trimming stripped 2 bases from V and 10 bases from J, with 15 bases between. Looked up from germline, CDR1 is LGHNT and CDR2 is FRNRAP. The CDR3 covers 14 residues. Here the CDR3 DNA reads TGTGCTAGTGGTTTGTTGTCAGGGGTGCGTCCCCAGCATTTT. It codes for CASGLLSGVRPQHF.

For this clone: Other DNA sequences of this sample code for an identical CDR3. The J gene is TRBJ1-5, the V gene TRBV5-1; no definite D call. Trimming cost V 0 bases and J 6 bases, with 10 bases left between them. The CDR3 spans 14 residues. The germline CDR1 and CDR2 sequences are SGHRS and YFSETQ. CDR3 coding DNA: TGCGCCAGCAGCTTGGGGGAACCGGGTCAGCCCCAGCATTTT. It yields the protein CASSLGEPGQPQHF. Full variable domain (rest looked up from reference TRBV5-1 and TRBJ1-5): KAGVTQTPRYLIKTRGQQVTLSCSPISGHRSVSWYQQTPGQGLQFLFEYFSETQRNKGNFPGRFSGRQFSNSRSEMNVSTLELGDSALYLCASSLGEPGQPQHFGDGTRLSIL.